What follows are 10 T cell receptor beta chains derived from one specimen sequenced in a study of graft-versus-host responses after intestinal transplantation. These TCRs are of unknown antigen specificity. Measured with immunoSEQ multiplex PCR; TCRdb has only the in-frame clones, and not every one. The sample records about 97,000 clones, about 90% being singletons. Here the sequenced sample was unstimulated CD8+ T cells sorted from spleen or lymph node cells, taken before transplant. The receptors were sampled from a human donor who was the organ donor for an intestinal transplant.

The chain employs TRBV18 and TRBJ1-2, with 7 bases that match TRBD1. This CDR3 comprises 16 residues. Germline-derived CDR1 and CDR2 are KGHSH and LQKENI. After removal of 4 bases from V and 4 bases from J, the junction contained 12 bases not matched to a gene. For the CDR3, the DNA is TGTGCCAGCTCACTTCACCGGGGACAGAGTATCTATGGCTACACCTTC. Residues: CASSLHRGQSIYGYTF.

V gene TRBV9 combines with J gene TRBJ1-3; D is unclear. The CDR3 spans 12 residues. Germline V gene lookup returns CDR1 SGDLS and CDR2 YYNGEE. The V end lost 0 bases, the J end lost 4 bases, and 2 bases lay between the germline ends. CDR3: CASSVAGNTIYF. CDR3 DNA: TGTGCCAGCAGCGTAGCGGGAAACACCATATATTTT. The full variable domain, completed using reference TRBV9 and TRBJ1-3, is DSGVTQTPKHLITATGQRVTLRCSPRSGDLSVYWYQQSLDQGLQFLIQYYNGEERAKGNILERFSAQQFPDLHSELNLSSLELGDSALYFCASSVAGNTIYFGEGSWLTVV.

V and J are TRBV12-5 and TRBJ2-2; TRBD2 matches 14 bases. The CDR3 sequence is 16 residues long. Germline V gene lookup returns CDR1 LGHNT and CDR2 FRNRAP. With 5 bases clipped from V and 7 bases from J, the junction kept 6 bases outside the gene matches. This CDR3 is CASGLGLAGGNGELFF. The DNA of the CDR3 is TGTGCTAGTGGTCTCGGACTAGCGGGAGGAAACGGGGAGCTGTTTTTT.

V and J are TRBV11-3 and TRBJ2-7, with 8 positions matching TRBD1. Germline CDR1 is SGHNT and CDR2 is YENEEA. There are 16 residues in the CDR3. V dropped 2 bases and J dropped 2; count of bases not matched to a gene: 8. This CDR3 reads CASSLRRAGGPYEQYF. The CDR3 DNA reads TGTGCCAGCAGCTTAAGGCGGGCAGGGGGCCCCTACGAGCAGTACTTC. Variable domain in full (rest from reference TRBV11-3 and TRBJ2-7): EAGVVQSPRYKIIEKKQPVAFWCNPISGHNTLYWYLQNLGQGPELLIRYENEEAVDDSQLPKDRFSAERLKGVDSTLKIQPAELGDSAVYLCASSLRRAGGPYEQYFGPGTRLTVT.

This chain connects TRBV11-2 to TRBJ1-6; 10 bases map to TRBD1. CDR1 is SGHAT and CDR2 is FQNNGV in the germline V gene. V was clipped by 3 bases and J by 5 bases; unmatched bases: 7. This CDR3 has 17 amino acids. The CDR3 loop is CASSFFYGTGDNSPLHF. CDR3 nucleotide sequence: TGTGCCAGCAGCTTCTTCTACGGGACAGGGGATAATTCACCCCTCCACTTT. The whole variable domain, remainder taken from reference TRBV11-2 and TRBJ1-6, is EAGVAQSPRYKIIEKRQSVAFWCNPISGHATLYWYQQILGQGPKLLIQFQNNGVVDDSQLPKDRFSAERLKGVDSTLKIQPAKLEDSAVYLCASSFFYGTGDNSPLHFGNGTRLTVT.

This clone was seen a single time. V gene TRBV12-5 combines with J gene TRBJ1-2; tentative D call: TRBD1 (5 bases). V lost 1 base and J 5 bases, leaving 17 bases between the germline ends. Germline loops: CDR1 LGHNT, CDR2 FRNRAP. This CDR3 is 16 amino acids long. CDR3 protein: CASGLAGPREGYGYTF. The CDR3 bases are TGTGCTAGTGGTTTGGCCGGCCCCAGGGAGGGTTATGGCTACACCTTC.

The chain is built from TRBV4-1 and TRBJ2-3, with D uncertain. Germline-derived CDR1 and CDR2 are MGHRA and YSYEKL. The ends were cut back, 2 bases at V and 0 bases at J, with 15 bases in the middle. The CDR3 contains 17 residues. This CDR3 reads CASSQNEHSASTDTQYF. CDR3 DNA: TGCGCCAGCAGCCAAAATGAACACAGTGCTAGCACAGATACGCAGTATTTT.

V usage is TRBV5-6 and J usage is TRBJ2-7, with D tentatively TRBD2 (7 bases). Looked up from germline, CDR1 is SGHDT and CDR2 is YYEEEE. The CDR3 has 13 residues. The V and J ends lost 4 bases and 2 bases respectively, with 10 bases between them. This CDR3 reads CASSGRGPYEQYF. The CDR3 DNA follows: TGTGCCAGCAGCGGGCGGGGGCCCTACGAGCAGTACTTC.

The CDR3 bases are TGTGCCAGCAGCCCAGGGGTTTACAGCACAGATACGCAGTATTTT. The encoded protein is CASSPGVYSTDTQYF. The chain carries TRBV14 and TRBJ2-3; perhaps TRBD1 as D (6 bases). Germline CDR1 SGHDN, CDR2 FVKESK. The CDR3 length is 15 residues. Trimming left V 4 bases short and J 0 bases short, with 11 bases between.

The chain employs TRBV9 and TRBJ2-7; TRBD1 aligns across 9 bases. Germline V lookup: CDR1 SGDLS, CDR2 YYNGEE. The trim removed 3 bases at V and 5 bases at J, leaving 6 bases unmatched. This CDR3 has 14 amino acids. CDR3 DNA sequence: TGTGCCAGCAGCGGAACAGGGGGCGCGGACGAGCAGTACTTC. Protein product: CASSGTGGADEQYF. The full variable domain, completed using reference TRBV9 and TRBJ2-7, is DSGVTQTPKHLITATGQRVTLRCSPRSGDLSVYWYQQSLDQGLQFLIQYYNGEERAKGNILERFSAQQFPDLHSELNLSSLELGDSALYFCASSGTGGADEQYFGPGTRLTVT.